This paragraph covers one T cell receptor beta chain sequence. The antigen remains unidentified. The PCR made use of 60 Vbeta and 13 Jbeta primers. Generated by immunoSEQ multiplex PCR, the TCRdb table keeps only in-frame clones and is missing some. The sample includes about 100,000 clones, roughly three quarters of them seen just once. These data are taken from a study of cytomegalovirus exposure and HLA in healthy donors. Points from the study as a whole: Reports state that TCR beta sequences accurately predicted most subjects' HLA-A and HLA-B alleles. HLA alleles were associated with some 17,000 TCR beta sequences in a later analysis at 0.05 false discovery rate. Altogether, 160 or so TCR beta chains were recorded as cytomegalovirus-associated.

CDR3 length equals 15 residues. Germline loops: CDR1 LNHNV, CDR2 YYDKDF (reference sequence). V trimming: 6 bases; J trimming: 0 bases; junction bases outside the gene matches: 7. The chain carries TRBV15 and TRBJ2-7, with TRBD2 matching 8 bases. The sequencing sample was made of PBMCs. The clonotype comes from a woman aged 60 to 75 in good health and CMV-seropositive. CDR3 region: CATSLERGSSYEQYF. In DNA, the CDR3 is TGTGCCACCAGTCTCGAGCGGGGGAGCTCCTACGAGCAGTACTTC.